The present T cell receptor beta chain was sequenced within a study of T cell repertoires in cytomegalovirus infection (dated by TCRdb to the late 2010s). About the study as a whole: The HLA type of each donor mattered for the analysis, because public TCR beta signatures pointed to carriage of CMV infection along with the matching HLA type. Overall study outcomes, separate from this receptor: In both this cohort and an independent cohort of some 370 donors, the cumulative frequency of public TCR beta family members distinguished carriers of CMV infection plus the relevant HLA type. In the ex vivo response, HLA-C-restricted CMV-specific TCR beta clonotypes were dominant, and in two of eight donors the single most frequent clonotype came from this HLA-C-restricted group.

Trimming removed 5 bases from V and 0 bases from J, leaving 12 bases between the germline ends. The CDR3 starts with the cysteine, ends with the phenylalanine, and has 15 residues. Only the CDR3 DNA is retained, 45 bases long and in frame from the first base. CDR1 and CDR2 were assigned from the germline V gene as SGHRS and YFSETQ. This sample was sequenced with an Illumina HiSeq 1500. In TCRdb, the public reads were trimmed at Q25 with fastp and aligned with MiXCR, with productive beta chains retained. When rows share a CDR3 protein, they turn into one entry using the most common DNA and genes. The sample contains 100,000 or so distinct CDR3 sequences, less than 25% of them found a single time. Of the sample, 30% to 40% is held by the ten largest clones. This clonotype occurred many times. The antigen it recognizes is unknown. The sample holds no much larger clone one base away, and base qualities are not on file.

This TCR was sampled from a human donor in good health (CMV status not recorded). Some clones in this sample may be carry-over from other donors' samples. The sequence is built from TRBV5-1 and TRBJ2-1, with no confident D gene call. The sample taken for sequencing was CD8+ T cells from PBMCs. The sequence in DNA is TGCGCCAGCAGTCTCCTAGAACCCTCCTACAATGAGCAGTTCTTC. Translated, it gives CASSLLEPSYNEQFF.